This TCR beta chain was identified during a study of early T cells in non-severe SARS-CoV-2 infection (dated by TCRdb to the early 2020s). With respect to the entire study: Because TCR sequencing was done on bulk RNA from unsorted whole blood, the alpha and beta chains could not be paired.

The method was 5' RACE. The data were produced on a NextSeq 500. To correct for sequencing error and PCR bias, the TCR library protocol tagged individual cDNA molecules with unique molecular identifiers. TCR alpha and beta chains were both sequenced, and the abundances of alpha and beta sequences in each sample were closely correlated with each other. The source study handled its data this way. Decombinator V4 was used to annotate the V gene, J gene and CDR3 of the TCR sequences. Expanded TCRs were defined as changing significantly between any two time points under a Poisson model with p below 0.0001. TCR abundances were normalised to the total number of TCRs sequenced per sample and expressed as counts per million. MAIT TCRs were defined by TRAV1-2 paired with TRAJ12, TRAJ20 or TRAJ33, and iNKT TCRs by TRAV10 paired with TRAJ18. VDJdb, accessed 1 November 2021, was searched for CMV, EBV and SARS-CoV-2 annotated TCRs, excluding TCRs annotated for multiple antigens. The public reads were quality trimmed at Q25 with fastp and then assembled into clones with MiXCR by TCRdb, keeping productive beta chains. Identical CDR3 protein sequences are pooled into one entry, listed with their most common genes and DNA. The V and J calls shown here were made by TCRdb, not taken from the authors' results. A total of about 98,000 distinct CDR3 sequences appear in this sample, about 11% of them only once. Of the sample, about 5% is held by the ten largest clones.

About this clonotype itself: This receptor's antigen is unknown. No base quality values were provided; no much bigger clone lies one nucleotide off.

The germline V gene provides CDR1 SGHRS and CDR2 YFSETQ. The CDR3 covers 17 residues, taking in both the cysteine and the phenylalanine. The only DNA kept is the CDR3, 51 bases in frame from the first base. Relative to germline, V is 2 bases shorter and J is 0 bases shorter, with 17 bases between their ends. The paper as a whole reports these results and caveats: VDJdb matching was skewed toward anti-spike CD8 responses, so virus-specific expansions were likely underestimated and private and CD4 specificities were missed.

Set within a cohort of healthcare workers in London, UK, this nested case-control study involved weekly PCR testing of nasopharyngeal swabs along with blood sampling. Healthcare workers were recruited during the week of the UK lockdown, between 23 and 31 March 2020, and followed weekly for up to 16 weeks. The clonotype originates from an adult who was a healthcare worker with PCR-confirmed SARS-CoV-2 infection or an uninfected control (not recorded which). What was sequenced was whole blood. The chain links TRBV5-1 with TRBJ1-2; no confident D gene assignment can be made. The base sequence is TGCGCCAGCAGCTTACCCCAGGCTGCGGGCCCTAACTATGGCTACACCTTC. It translates to CASSLPQAAGPNYGYTF.